This TCR beta chain was sequenced for a study of CD8 T cells in Susac syndrome. Whole-study findings and limits: It was acknowledged in the study that its TCR sequencing and HLA analysis involved a relatively small number of individuals.

CDR3 length: 14 residues. Unmatched junction bases numbered 1, after V lost 1 base and J lost 1 base. The germline gives CDR1 DFQATT, CDR2 SNEGSKA (reference sequence). Reverse transcription used roughly 0.5 to 1 ug RNA and random hexamers. TCRdb re-called the immunoSEQ multiplex PCR reads with MiXCR, one entry per CDR3 protein. This sample has roughly 130,000 distinct CDR3 sequences, with around 94% found just once. As to this clonotype: Its target is not known.

TEMRA cells were enriched by FACS, and CD4+ and CD8+ T cells were negatively isolated. Sequencing was performed on CD4+ T cells from PBMCs. This TCR came from a human donor with multiple sclerosis. The rearrangement links TRBV20-1 to TRBJ2-7; the match to TRBD1 covers 10 bases. This chain's CDR3 is CSARGQGASYEQYF. Here the CDR3 DNA reads TGCAGTGCTAGAGGACAGGGGGCGTCCTACGAGCAGTACTTC.